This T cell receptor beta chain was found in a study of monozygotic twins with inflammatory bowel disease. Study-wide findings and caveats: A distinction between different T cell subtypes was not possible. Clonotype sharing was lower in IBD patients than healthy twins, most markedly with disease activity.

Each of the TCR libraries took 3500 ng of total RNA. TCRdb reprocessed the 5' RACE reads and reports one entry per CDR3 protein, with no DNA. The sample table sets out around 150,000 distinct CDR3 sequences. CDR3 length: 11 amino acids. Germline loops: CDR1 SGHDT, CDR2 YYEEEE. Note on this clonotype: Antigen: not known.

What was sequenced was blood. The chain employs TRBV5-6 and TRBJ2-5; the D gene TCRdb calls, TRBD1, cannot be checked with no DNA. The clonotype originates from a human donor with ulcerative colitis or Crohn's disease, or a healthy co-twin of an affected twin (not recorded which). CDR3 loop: CASRAGAPQYF.